The source of this T cell receptor (beta chain) is a study of T-cell reconstitution after alpha-beta-depleted transplantation in children. Findings and caveats of the study: Day-60 TCRbeta diversity that was high in some patients was derived from surviving recipient T cells and thymic progenitors.

This CDR3 has 16 amino acids. V was shortened by 0 bases and J by 0 bases, with 15 bases between the two germline ends. Germline loops: CDR1 SQVTM, CDR2 ANQGSEA. As it was prepared, the TCRbeta library received unique molecular identifiers. MiXCR, applied by TCRdb to the PCR reads, yields one record per CDR3 protein. The sample lists more than 200,000 distinct CDR3 sequences; roughly 25% were seen once. Worth noting for this clonotype: Its antigen is unidentified.

The TCR originated in a girl aged 2 to 10 with Fanconi anemia, due to receive a stem cell transplant. The sample here was PBMCs, taken before TCRalphabeta/CD19-depleted stem cell transplant. The V and J genes are TRBV29-1 and TRBJ2-7; the D is unclear. The CDR3 sequence: CSVEDRTQTSSYEQYF. The CDR3 region has the DNA TGCAGCGTTGAAGATCGGACGCAGACGAGCTCCTACGAGCAGTACTTC.